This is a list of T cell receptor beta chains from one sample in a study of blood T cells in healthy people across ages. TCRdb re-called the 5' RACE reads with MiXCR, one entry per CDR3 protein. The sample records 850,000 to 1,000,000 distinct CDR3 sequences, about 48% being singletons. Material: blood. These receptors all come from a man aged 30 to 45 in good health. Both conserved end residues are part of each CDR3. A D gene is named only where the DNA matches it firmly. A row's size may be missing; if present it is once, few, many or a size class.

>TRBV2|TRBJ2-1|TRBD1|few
TGTGCCAGCCCAAACCGGGACAGGGGTATGAATGAGCAGTTCTTC
CASPNRDRGMNEQFF
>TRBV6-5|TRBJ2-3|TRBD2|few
TGTGCCAGCAGACAGGGACTAGCCACAGATACGCAGTATTTT
CASRQGLATDTQYF
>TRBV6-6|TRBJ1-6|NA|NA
TGCGCCAGCTCTCCGGGACCGATTAATTCACCCCTCCACTTT
CASSPGPINSPLHF
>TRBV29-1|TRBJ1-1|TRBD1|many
TGCAGCGCCACTCTCTCAACAGGGGGCCTGAACACTGAAGCTTTCTTT
CSATLSTGGLNTEAFF
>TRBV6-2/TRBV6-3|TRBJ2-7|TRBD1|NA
TGTGCCAGCAGAAACTCGGACAGGGACGAGCAGTACTTC
CASRNSDRDEQYF
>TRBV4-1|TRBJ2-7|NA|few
TGCGCCAGCAGCCAAGAAGGCAGCGGCGCCTACGAGCAGTACTTC
CASSQEGSGAYEQYF
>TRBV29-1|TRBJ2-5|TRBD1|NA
TGCAGCGTTGAAGACCAGGGGGACAATGAGCAGTACTTC
CSVEDQGDNEQYF
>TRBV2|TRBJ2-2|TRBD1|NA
TGTGCCAGCACTAGGACAGGGGAAGACACCGGGGAGCTGTTTTTT
CASTRTGEDTGELFF
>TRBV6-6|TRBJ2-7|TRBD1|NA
TGTGCCAGCCATTCCGGGACAGGGGACTACGAGCAGTACTTC
CASHSGTGDYEQYF
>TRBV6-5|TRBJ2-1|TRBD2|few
TGTGCCAGCAGTTTTCGAAGCGGGGGATCCTACAATGAGCAGTTCTTC
CASSFRSGGSYNEQFF
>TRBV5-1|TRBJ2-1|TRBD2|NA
TGCGCCAGCAGCTTTACTAGCGGGGGGACCTACAATGAGCAGTTCTTC
CASSFTSGGTYNEQFF